These 18 T cell receptor beta chains originate from one sample sequenced in a study of T cell repertoires in cytomegalovirus infection. TCRdb analysed the reads with MiXCR anew, one entry per CDR3 protein. The sample lists around 300,000 distinct CDR3 sequences; more than 20% were seen once. Source material: PBMCs. The receptors stem from a human donor in good health (CMV status not recorded). Some clones in this sample may be carry-over from other donors' samples.

This clonotype has a count of ten or more. V and J are TRBV7-2 and TRBJ1-2; a weak D match, TRBD1 (6 bases). The germline V and J ends were trimmed by 5 bases and 6 bases, with 16 bases remaining between them. Germline loops: CDR1 SGHTA, CDR2 FQGNSA. The length of the CDR3 is 14 residues. In DNA, the CDR3 is TGTGCCAGCAGCGCGGACAGCTCTTATAATGGCTACACCTTC. Its translation: CASSADSSYNGYTF.

In nucleotides, the CDR3 is TGTGCCAGCGCGGGACAGGGAATTTCAGGCACTGAAGCTTTCTTT. Residues: CASAGQGISGTEAFF. This chain joins TRBV7-2 and TRBJ1-1; 9 nucleotides agree with TRBD1. The CDR3 sequence is 15 residues long. Unmatched junction bases numbered 11, after V lost 8 bases and J lost 4 bases. Per germline, CDR1 SGHTA and CDR2 FQGNSA.

The chain employs TRBV11-2 and TRBJ1-2; D is perhaps TRBD1 (6 bases). The V end was cut by 0 bases, the J end by 5 bases, with 16 bases between. Germline-derived CDR1 and CDR2 are SGHAT and FQNNGV. There are 16 residues in the CDR3. The CDR3 DNA sequence: TGTGCCAGCAGCTTAGAATTGGATACAGGGTTTTATGGCTACACCTTC. Translating gives CASSLELDTGFYGYTF. The variable domain in full, completed from reference TRBV11-2 and TRBJ1-2, reads EAGVAQSPRYKIIEKRQSVAFWCNPISGHATLYWYQQILGQGPKLLIQFQNNGVVDDSQLPKDRFSAERLKGVDSTLKIQPAKLEDSAVYLCASSLELDTGFYGYTFGSGTRLTVV.

This clonotype was detected ten times or more. The chain is built from TRBV7-2 and TRBJ1-5; D call uncertain. The V gene lost 7 bases and the J gene lost 2 bases, with 6 bases spanning the gap. The germline CDR1 and CDR2 sequences are SGHTA and FQGNSA. The CDR3 runs to 12 residues. CDR3 protein: CASTQGNQPQHF. CDR3 sequence (DNA): TGTGCCAGCACGCAAGGCAATCAGCCCCAGCATTTT. The complete variable domain, with remaining parts taken from reference TRBV7-2 and TRBJ1-5, reads GAGVSQSPSNKVTEKGKDVELRCDPISGHTALYWYRQSLGQGLEFLIYFQGNSAPDKSGLPSDRFSAERTGGSVSTLTIQRTQQEDSAVYLCASTQGNQPQHFGDGTRLSIL.

This clonotype was recorded a few times. The J gene is TRBJ2-1, the V gene TRBV28; D might be TRBD1 (5 bases). V was cut by 1 base and J by 6 bases, with 13 bases left in between. This CDR3 region has 15 residues. Germline assignment: CDR1 MDHEN and CDR2 SYDVKM. Here the CDR3 reads CASSLYSGSPNEQFF. The CDR3 region has the DNA TGTGCCAGCAGTTTATATTCAGGGTCCCCCAATGAGCAGTTCTTC.

This clonotype occurred a few times. The chain links TRBV9 to TRBJ2-1; 11 nucleotides agree with TRBD2. Germline values: CDR1 SGDLS, CDR2 YYNGEE. This CDR3 region has 14 residues. V was clipped by 5 bases and J by 3 bases; unmatched bases: 1. The CDR3 DNA reads TGTGCCAGCAGTACTAGCGGGAGCTACAATGAGCAGTTCTTC. This gives the protein CASSTSGSYNEQFF.

This clonotype was counted a few times. CDR3 sequence reads: CASSSTSGRVTGELFF. The CDR3 DNA reads TGTGCCAGCAGCTCAACTAGCGGGAGGGTAACCGGGGAGCTGTTTTTT. The chain employs TRBV11-3 and TRBJ2-2; TRBD2 aligns across 13 bases. The V and J ends lost 4 bases and 5 bases, in that order; junction bases with no gene match: 4. There are 16 residues in the CDR3. Germline CDR1 and CDR2: SGHNT and YENEEA.

This clonotype was observed at least ten times. The chain couples TRBV7-2 to TRBJ2-5; 9 bases match TRBD2. The CDR3 contains 15 residues. CDR1 and CDR2 (germline): SGHTA, FQGNSA. V lost 2 bases, J lost 1 base, and 2 bases stayed unmatched. This CDR3 is CASSLQRGVQETQYF. The DNA of the CDR3 is TGTGCCAGCAGCTTACAGCGGGGGGTCCAAGAGACCCAGTACTTC. The entire variable domain, with the rest obtained from reference TRBV7-2 and TRBJ2-5, is as follows: GAGVSQSPSNKVTEKGKDVELRCDPISGHTALYWYRQSLGQGLEFLIYFQGNSAPDKSGLPSDRFSAERTGGSVSTLTIQRTQQEDSAVYLCASSLQRGVQETQYFGPGTRLLVL.

This clonotype was observed a few times. The J gene is TRBJ2-1, the V gene TRBV11-2; D not resolved. The ends were cut back, 2 bases at V and 7 bases at J, with 9 bases in the middle. The germline V gene encodes CDR1 SGHAT and CDR2 FQNNGV. The CDR3 is made up of 13 amino acids. CDR3 in amino acids: CASSLYARNEQFF. CDR3 bases: TGTGCCAGCAGCTTATACGCCCGGAATGAGCAGTTCTTC.

V usage is TRBV5-1 and J usage is TRBJ2-5; no reliable D call. CDR1 is SGHRS and CDR2 is YFSETQ in the germline V gene. The CDR3 sequence is 14 residues long. Trimming stripped 4 bases from V and 4 bases from J, with 14 bases between. For the CDR3, the DNA is TGCGCCAGCAGCGGTCAACTTTCCGGAGAGACCCAGTACTTC. Translation gives CASSGQLSGETQYF.

This clonotype was seen repeatedly, ten times or more. J is TRBJ1-5 and V is TRBV12-3 or TRBV12-4, with TRBD1 as a possible D gene (6 bases). The CDR3 spans 20 residues. Trimming took off 3 bases at V and 0 bases at J, with 24 bases between the two ends. CDR3 nucleotides: TGTGCCAGCAGTTTCAGGGGAGCTTTCCTAAGCGGGAATAGCAATCAGCCCCAGCATTTT. This codes for CASSFRGAFLSGNSNQPQHF.

The chain has TRBV7-2 and TRBJ1-6; possibly TRBD1 for D (6 bases). V was pared by 4 bases and J by 9 bases, with 13 bases between. CDR3 size: 14 residues. From germline, CDR1 is SGHTA and CDR2 FQGNSA. The CDR3: CASSYRDMGSPLHF. DNA for the CDR3: TGTGCCAGCAGCTACAGGGATATGGGTTCACCCCTCCACTTT.

This sequence joins TRBV4-1 and TRBJ1-5; 7 positions match TRBD1. Germline V gene data show CDR1 as MGHRA and CDR2 as YSYEKL. Unmatched junction bases numbered 9, after V lost 0 bases and J lost 7 bases. This CDR3 comprises 16 residues. The CDR3: CASSQEVGQDRQPQHF. As DNA, the CDR3 is TGCGCCAGCAGCCAAGAAGTTGGGCAGGACAGGCAGCCCCAGCATTTT.

This clonotype was seen many times. This chain joins TRBV7-2 and TRBJ2-3, with 9 bases matching TRBD2. Germline-derived CDR1 and CDR2 are SGHTA and FQGNSA. Unmatched junction bases numbered 7, after V lost 2 bases and J lost 1 base. This CDR3 has 17 amino acids. The CDR3 region has the DNA TGTGCCAGCAGCTTACTTGGCGGGAGGGCCGGCACAGATACGCAGTATTTT. It encodes CASSLLGGRAGTDTQYF.

The gene calls are TRBV19 and TRBJ1-2; a possible D gene is TRBD1 (6 bases). There are 14 residues in the CDR3. V lost 6 bases and J 3 bases, leaving 14 bases between the germline ends. Germline-derived CDR1 and CDR2 are LNHDA and SQIVND (reference sequence). The CDR3 nucleotides read TGTGCCAGTAGGTTGGGGGGCGCCGACTATGGCTACACCTTC. Translating gives CASRLGGADYGYTF.

The V gene is TRBV10-3, the J gene TRBJ1-2, with a possible D match to TRBD1 (6 bases). The CDR3 extends over 13 amino acids. Trimming removed 10 bases from V and 4 bases from J, with 16 bases in between. The germline gives CDR1 ENHRY, CDR2 SYGVKD. The chain's CDR3 is CATLDSGRYGYTF. The CDR3 DNA follows: TGTGCCACCTTGGACAGCGGACGCTATGGCTACACCTTC.

The table lists this clonotype with a few counts. As DNA, the CDR3 is TGTGCCAGCAGTCTAAGACATTCCACCTACGAGCAGTACTTC. As protein: CASSLRHSTYEQYF. J is TRBJ2-7 and V is TRBV27; D is unclear. The CDR3 totals 14 residues. Deletions cut 5 bases from V and 2 bases from J, with 13 bases between. Germline values: CDR1 MNHEY, CDR2 SMNVEV (reference sequence).

Note on this clonotype: A much larger clone differs by one base, so this may be a read error. This CDR3 fails to terminate in the conserved phenylalanine or tryptophan, so it likely reflects a read error. The genes are TRBV7-9 and TRBJ1-5; D gene unclear. The CDR3 spans 12 residues. The V gene lost 2 bases and the J gene lost 6 bases, with 5 bases spanning the gap. Germline V CDR1 and CDR2: SEHNR, FQNEAQ (reference sequence). The CDR3 region is CASSLLGQPQHL. The CDR3 nucleotides are TGTGCCAGCAGCTTATTAGGTCAGCCCCAGCATCTT.